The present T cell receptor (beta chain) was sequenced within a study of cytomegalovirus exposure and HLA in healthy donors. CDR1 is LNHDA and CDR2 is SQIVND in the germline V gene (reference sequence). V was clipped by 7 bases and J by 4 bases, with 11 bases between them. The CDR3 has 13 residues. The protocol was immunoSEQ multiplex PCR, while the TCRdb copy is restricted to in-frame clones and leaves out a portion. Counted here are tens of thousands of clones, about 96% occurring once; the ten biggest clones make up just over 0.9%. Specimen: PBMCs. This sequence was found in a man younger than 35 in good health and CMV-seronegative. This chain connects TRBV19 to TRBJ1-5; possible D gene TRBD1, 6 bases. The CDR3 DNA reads TGTGCCAGTACCAGGGGTAGTAATCAGCCCCAGCATTTT. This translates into CASTRGSNQPQHF. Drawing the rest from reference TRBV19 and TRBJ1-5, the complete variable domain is DGGITQSPKYLFRKEGQNVTLSCEQNLNHDAMYWYRQDPGQGLRLIYYSQIVNDFQKGDIAEGYSVSREKKESFPLTVTSAQKNPTAFYLCASTRGSNQPQHFGDGTRLSIL.